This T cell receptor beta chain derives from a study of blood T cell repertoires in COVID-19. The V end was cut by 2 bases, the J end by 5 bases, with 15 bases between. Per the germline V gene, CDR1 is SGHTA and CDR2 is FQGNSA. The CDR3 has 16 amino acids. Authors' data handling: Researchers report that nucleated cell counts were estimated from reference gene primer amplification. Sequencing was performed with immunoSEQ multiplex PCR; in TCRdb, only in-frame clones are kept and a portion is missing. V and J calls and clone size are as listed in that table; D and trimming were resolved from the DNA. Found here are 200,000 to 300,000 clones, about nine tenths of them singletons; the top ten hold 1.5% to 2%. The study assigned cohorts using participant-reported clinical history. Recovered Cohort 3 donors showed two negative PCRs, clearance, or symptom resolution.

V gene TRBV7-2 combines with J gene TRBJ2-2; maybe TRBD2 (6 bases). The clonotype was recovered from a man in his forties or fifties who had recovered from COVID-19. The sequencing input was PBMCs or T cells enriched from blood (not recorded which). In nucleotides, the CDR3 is TGTGCCAGCAGCTTAAGGCGGGGAGCGGAAACCGGGGAGCTGTTTTTT. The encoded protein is CASSLRRGAETGELFF.